A single sample is the source of the 20 T cell receptor beta chains below, sequenced in a study of shared clonotypes between healthy human individuals. The protocol was immunoSEQ multiplex PCR, while the TCRdb copy is restricted to in-frame clones and leaves out a portion. The table includes around 330,000 clones, around 72% detected once. The sample was memory CD4+ T cells sorted from blood. The subset here: CD45RA-negative fraction. Receptor source: a young man in good health.

This clone was counted many times. J is TRBJ2-7 and V is TRBV5-1; TRBD1 is a possible D gene (6 bases). With 1 base removed from V and 6 bases from J, the gap between germline ends came to 14 bases. The CDR3 loop spans 14 amino acids. Germline values: CDR1 SGHRS, CDR2 YFSETQ. CDR3 sequence: CASSLIPTRGEQYF. The CDR3, as DNA: TGCGCCAGCAGCTTGATCCCTACCAGGGGCGAGCAGTACTTC.

The chain joins TRBV5-1 to TRBJ2-2; possibly TRBD2 for D (6 bases). CDR3 length equals 15 residues. Per germline, CDR1 SGHRS and CDR2 YFSETQ. V was clipped by 3 bases and J by 1 base, with 10 bases between them. The CDR3, as DNA: TGCGCCAGCAGCTATGGCGGGAAGAACACCGGGGAGCTGTTTTTT. This sequence encodes CASSYGGKNTGELFF.

The V call is TRBV10-3, the J call TRBJ1-1, with D possibly TRBD1 on 5 matching bases. Deletions cut 0 bases from V and 1 base from J, with 9 bases between. This CDR3 spans 15 amino acids. Per germline, CDR1 ENHRY and CDR2 SYGVKD. The CDR3 region has the DNA TGTGCCATCAGTGAGTCGATACAGGCGAACACTGAAGCTTTCTTT. It yields the protein CAISESIQANTEAFF.

The rearrangement joins TRBV10-3 to TRBJ1-2; tentative D call: TRBD1 (5 bases). CDR1 is ENHRY and CDR2 is SYGVKD in the germline V gene. Trimming left V 4 bases short and J 1 base short, with 10 bases between. CDR3 length equals 14 residues. The CDR3 coding sequence is TGTGCCATCAGTGCGCAGGGCCTTAACTATGGCTACACCTTC. It translates to CAISAQGLNYGYTF.

This clone is a singleton in its sample. The CDR3: CASSPPGTANYGYTF. The CDR3 nucleotides read TGTGCCAGCTCACCACCAGGGACAGCTAACTATGGCTACACCTTC. The chain has TRBV18 and TRBJ1-2, with TRBD1 identical over 7 bases. CDR3 length: 15 amino acids. With V trimmed by 0 bases and J by 0 bases, 1 base remained unmatched. CDR1 is KGHSH, CDR2 LQKENI, per germline.

The CDR3, as DNA: TGTGCCAGCAGCTTAGTCACCAGGGTGAGCGAGCAGTACTTC. It yields the protein CASSLVTRVSEQYF. This rearrangement joins TRBV7-9 to TRBJ2-7; weak D call: TRBD1 (5 bases). Germline CDR1 SEHNR, CDR2 FQNEAQ (reference sequence). Trimming stripped 1 base from V and 6 bases from J, with 13 bases between. This CDR3 comprises 14 residues.

V gene TRBV14 combines with J gene TRBJ2-1, with 9 bases lining up with TRBD2. Germline V gene data show CDR1 as SGHDN and CDR2 as FVKESK. The CDR3 covers 14 residues. V lost 3 bases, J lost 9 bases, and 6 bases stayed unmatched. Written as DNA, the CDR3 is TGTGCCAGCAGCCACGTTATAGCGGGAGCTGAGCAGTTCTTC. This encodes CASSHVIAGAEQFF.

The CDR3 coding sequence is TGTGCCAGCTCACCACCGGGGTCACTAGCGGGAGGTCAGGAGCAGTTCTTC. Translated, it gives CASSPPGSLAGGQEQFF. The chain has TRBV18 and TRBJ2-1, with 12 bases aligning to TRBD2. The CDR3 has 17 amino acids. The germline gives CDR1 KGHSH, CDR2 LQKENI. The J segment lost 10 bases and the V segment lost 0 bases, leaving 10 bases of the junction unmatched. The full variable domain, completed using reference TRBV18 and TRBJ2-1, is NAGVMQNPRHLVRRRGQEARLRCSPMKGHSHVYWYRQLPEEGLKFMVYLQKENIIDESGMPKERFSAEFPKEGPSILRIQQVVRGDSAAYFCASSPPGSLAGGQEQFFGPGTRLTVL.

This clone appeared a few times. The genes are TRBV28 and TRBJ1-2; 9 nucleotides agree with TRBD1. CDR1 MDHEN and CDR2 SYDVKM come from the germline V gene. The length of the CDR3 is 14 residues. V shed 5 bases, J shed 8 bases, and the junction held 9 bases outside the gene matches. The CDR3 protein is CASSPYRGRKGYTF. The CDR3 DNA follows: TGTGCCAGCAGTCCGTACAGGGGGCGAAAAGGCTACACCTTC.

This chain connects TRBV5-5 to TRBJ2-3; 8 nucleotides align to TRBD1. The CDR3 length is 14 residues. With V trimmed by 4 bases and J by 4 bases, 5 bases remained unmatched. Germline V CDR1 and CDR2: SGHKS, YYEKEE (reference sequence). The CDR3 DNA reads TGTGCCAGCAGCGCCCCAGGGGGCGCAGATACGCAGTATTTT. Protein: CASSAPGGADTQYF. Combining the CDR3 with reference TRBV5-5 and TRBJ2-3 gives the whole variable domain DAGVTQSPTHLIKTRGQQVTLRCSPISGHKSVSWYQQVLGQGPQFIFQYYEKEERGRGNFPDRFSARQFPNYSSELNVNALLLGDSALYLCASSAPGGADTQYFGPGTRLTVL.

This chain links TRBV19 with TRBJ1-3, with D unclear. Germline CDR1 is LNHDA and CDR2 is SQIVND (reference sequence). Trimming took off 3 bases at V and 3 bases at J, with 18 bases between the two ends. The CDR3 consists of 17 residues. CDR3 nucleotide sequence: TGTGCCAGTAGTATGAGCGGCAAAAGGAAAGGTGGAAACACCATATATTTT. This translates into CASSMSGKRKGGNTIYF.

The J gene is TRBJ2-1, the V gene TRBV5-8; D may be TRBD1 (5 bases). The CDR3 contains 15 residues. Deletions cut 0 bases from V and 5 bases from J, with 12 bases between. Germline V gene lookup returns CDR1 SGHTS and CDR2 YDEGEE. The CDR3 coding sequence is TGTGCCAGCAGCTTGGAGCCAGGGCGAGACAATGAGCAGTTCTTC. Its protein is CASSLEPGRDNEQFF.

The chain joins TRBV19 to TRBJ2-2; 8 nucleotides agree with TRBD1. This CDR3 comprises 14 residues. V shed 9 bases and J 4 bases; nucleotides not matched to a gene: 7. Germline CDR1 is LNHDA and CDR2 is SQIVND (reference sequence). CDR3 amino acids: CASRTGFGTGELFF. CDR3 DNA: TGTGCCAGCCGGACAGGGTTTGGCACCGGGGAGCTGTTTTTT.

The rearrangement links TRBV5-4 to TRBJ2-2; D perhaps matches TRBD2 (5 bases). The CDR3 totals 13 residues. V lost 2 bases and J 6 bases, leaving 8 bases between the germline ends. Germline values: CDR1 SGHNT, CDR2 YYREEE (reference sequence). In DNA, the CDR3 is TGTGCCAGCAGCTTAACTAGTTCCGGGGAGCTGTTTTTT. As protein: CASSLTSSGELFF.

The chain combines TRBV4-2 with TRBJ1-1; unclear D gene. Per the germline V gene, CDR1 is LGHNA and CDR2 is YNFKEQ. This CDR3 is 14 amino acids long. V gave up 5 bases and J gave up 2 bases, with 12 bases separating them. The CDR3 protein is CASSVSLLNTEAFF. Written as DNA, the CDR3 is TGTGCCAGCAGCGTATCCTTATTAAACACTGAAGCTTTCTTT.

This clone was detected a few times. This rearrangement joins TRBV18 to TRBJ1-1; tentative D call: TRBD1 (6 bases). CDR3 length: 16 residues. Germline V CDR1 and CDR2: KGHSH, LQKENI. V dropped 0 bases and J dropped 0 bases, with 11 bases sitting between them. For the CDR3, the DNA is TGTGCCAGCTCACCACCGTCAGGGGCCATGAACACTGAAGCTTTCTTT. Translating gives CASSPPSGAMNTEAFF. The variable domain in full, completed from reference TRBV18 and TRBJ1-1, reads NAGVMQNPRHLVRRRGQEARLRCSPMKGHSHVYWYRQLPEEGLKFMVYLQKENIIDESGMPKERFSAEFPKEGPSILRIQQVVRGDSAAYFCASSPPSGAMNTEAFFGQGTRLTVV.

This clone was observed a single time. The chain has TRBV18 and TRBJ2-7; TRBD1 matches at 11 bases. The V gene end was trimmed by 6 bases and the J gene end by 7 bases; junction bases not matched to a gene: 11. The CDR3 extends over 15 amino acids. Germline V lookup: CDR1 KGHSH, CDR2 LQKENI. CDR3 loop: CASSGQGAVYVEQYF. The CDR3 DNA reads TGTGCCAGCTCCGGACAGGGGGCGGTCTACGTGGAGCAGTACTTC.

The genes are TRBV29-1 and TRBJ2-3; maybe TRBD2 (6 bases). Germline V CDR1 and CDR2: SQVTM, ANQGSEA. Trimming shortened V by 5 bases and J by 2 bases, and 14 bases separated the two germline ends. The CDR3 consists of 14 residues. The CDR3 is CSVTVAGPTDTQYF. The CDR3 DNA reads TGCAGCGTTACGGTGGCGGGGCCCACAGATACGCAGTATTTT.

This clone was counted a single time. The rearrangement links TRBV7-2 to TRBJ2-7; 12 nucleotides match TRBD2. V dropped 1 base and J dropped 3; count of bases not matched to a gene: 7. Germline-derived CDR1 and CDR2 are SGHTA and FQGNSA. The CDR3 loop spans 17 amino acids. Written as DNA, the CDR3 is TGTGCCAGCAGCTTAGTCGTCAGGACTAGCGGGATCTACGAGCAGTACTTC. Its protein is CASSLVVRTSGIYEQYF. The whole variable domain, filled in from reference TRBV7-2 and TRBJ2-7, reads GAGVSQSPSNKVTEKGKDVELRCDPISGHTALYWYRQSLGQGLEFLIYFQGNSAPDKSGLPSDRFSAERTGGSVSTLTIQRTQQEDSAVYLCASSLVVRTSGIYEQYFGPGTRLTVT.

This chain links TRBV27 with TRBJ1-5; unclear D gene. Per germline, CDR1 MNHEY and CDR2 SMNVEV (reference sequence). The V end was cut by 6 bases, the J end by 4 bases, with 13 bases between. The CDR3 covers 14 residues. The CDR3 DNA reads TGTGCCAGCAGCAGTCACGGACGAAATCAGCCCCAGCATTTT. Translated, it gives CASSSHGRNQPQHF.